A single sample is the source of the 10 T cell receptor beta chains below, sequenced in a study of breast tumors, draining lymph nodes, adjacent tissues. TCRdb re-analysed the multiplex PCR reads in MiXCR, keeping a single row per CDR3 protein. The profile shows 150,000 to 200,000 distinct CDR3 sequences, approximately 30% of them singletons. Breast cancer patients provided tissue from their axillary draining lymph nodes. Material: axillary lymph node tissue. The receptors originated from a female donor with breast cancer. Some clones in this sample may be carry-over from other donors' samples.

The chain has TRBV7-3 and TRBJ1-1, with a tentative D call TRBD1 (5 bases). This CDR3 region has 14 residues. Germline V gene sequence: CDR1 SGHTA, CDR2 FQGTGA. Trimming stripped 7 bases from V and 1 base from J, with 13 bases between. In nucleotides, the CDR3 is TGTGCCAGCAACCCGGGGCGGAAGAACACTGAAGCTTTCTTT. Translating gives CASNPGRKNTEAFF. The entire variable domain, with the rest obtained from reference TRBV7-3 and TRBJ1-1, is as follows: GAGVSQTPSNKVTEKGKYVELRCDPISGHTALYWYRQSLGQGPEFLIYFQGTGAADDSGLPNDRFFAVRPEGSVSTLKIQRTERGDSAVYLCASNPGRKNTEAFFGQGTRLTVV.

The J gene is TRBJ2-5, the V gene TRBV15; no clear D gene. CDR3 size: 15 residues. CDR1 is LNHNV, CDR2 YYDKDF, per germline (reference sequence). V was cut by 0 bases and J by 9 bases, with 17 bases left in between. CDR3 DNA sequence: TGTGCCACCAGCAGAGAGAGAGGTAGCAATCAGCCCCAGTACTTC. It translates to CATSRERGSNQPQYF. The full variable domain, completed using reference TRBV15 and TRBJ2-5, is DAMVIQNPRYQVTQFGKPVTLSCSQTLNHNVMYWYQQKSSQAPKLLFHYYDKDFNNEADTPDNFQSRRPNTSFCFLDIRSPGLGDTAMYLCATSRERGSNQPQYFGPGTRLLVL.

This clonotype was recorded at least ten times. The V gene is TRBV11-3, the J gene TRBJ1-6; no reliable D call. Germline V lookup: CDR1 SGHNT, CDR2 YENEEA. The CDR3 contains 15 residues. V dropped 8 bases and J dropped 6 bases, with 17 bases sitting between them. For the CDR3, the DNA is TGTGCCAGCGTCCAAGGCGGGAGAGGTAATTCACCCCTCCACTTT. Its translation is CASVQGGRGNSPLHF.

This clonotype was found many times. J is TRBJ2-7 and V is TRBV4-1; no clear D. V gave up 0 bases and J gave up 0 bases, with 9 bases separating them. The germline V gene has CDR1 MGHRA and CDR2 YSYEKL. This CDR3 has 15 amino acids. Here the CDR3 reads CASSQDRLSSYEQYF. In DNA form, the CDR3 reads TGCGCCAGCAGCCAAGATCGGTTAAGCTCCTACGAGCAGTACTTC.

The chain has TRBV20-1 and TRBJ2-5; D is unresolved. CDR1 is DFQATT, CDR2 SNEGSKA, per germline (reference sequence). The CDR3 extends over 13 amino acids. V was trimmed by 1 base and J by 0 bases, leaving 6 bases between them. Here the CDR3 DNA reads TGCAGTGCTAGAGGCGACTACCAAGAGACCCAGTACTTC. As protein: CSARGDYQETQYF.

V is TRBV6-2 or TRBV6-3 and J is TRBJ1-5, with D tentatively TRBD1 (5 bases). CDR3 length: 13 residues. Looked up from germline, CDR1 is MNHEY and CDR2 is SVGEGT. Deletions cut 7 bases from V and 2 bases from J, with 9 bases between. CDR3 sequence (DNA): TGTGCCAGCAAAGGGGAGGGCAATCAGCCCCAGCATTTT. Translation: CASKGEGNQPQHF.

This clonotype occurred a few times. Given a much more abundant clone one base away, this may be a read error. The gene calls are TRBV20-1 and TRBJ2-1; D remains ambiguous. V lost 0 bases to trimming and J lost 4 bases, with 19 bases between them. The CDR3 sequence is 17 residues long. CDR1 DFQATT and CDR2 SNEGSKA come from the germline V gene (reference sequence). CDR3 DNA sequence: TGCAGTGCTAGAGATAGAGTTCGGCTCACGCCTTACAATGAGCAGTTCTTC. Its translation: CSARDRVRLTPYNEQFF.

This sequence joins TRBV11-1 and TRBJ1-2, with 8 bases matching TRBD1. V shed 5 bases, J shed 7 bases, and the junction held 12 bases outside the gene matches. In germline, CDR1 is SGHAT, CDR2 FQDESV (reference sequence). The CDR3 extends over 15 amino acids. CDR3 nucleotides: TGTGCCAGCAGCCCACCATCGACAGGGGAGGCTGGCTACACCTTC. Translation gives CASSPPSTGEAGYTF.

This rearrangement joins TRBV5-6 to TRBJ1-2, with 10 bases fitting TRBD1. V shed 3 bases, J shed 1 base, and the junction held 6 bases outside the gene matches. This CDR3 contains 16 residues. The germline gives CDR1 SGHDT, CDR2 YYEEEE. The CDR3: CASSWTGGPNNYGYTF. The CDR3 DNA follows: TGTGCCAGCAGCTGGACAGGGGGGCCCAATAACTATGGCTACACCTTC.

The chain links TRBV27 to TRBJ1-2; D gene uncertain. Trimming cost V 2 bases and J 4 bases, with 8 bases left between them. Germline V lookup: CDR1 MNHEY, CDR2 SMNVEV (reference sequence). The CDR3 extends over 13 amino acids. The DNA of the CDR3 is TGTGCCAGCAGTTTACAGGATGGCTATGGCTACACCTTC. The encoded protein is CASSLQDGYGYTF.